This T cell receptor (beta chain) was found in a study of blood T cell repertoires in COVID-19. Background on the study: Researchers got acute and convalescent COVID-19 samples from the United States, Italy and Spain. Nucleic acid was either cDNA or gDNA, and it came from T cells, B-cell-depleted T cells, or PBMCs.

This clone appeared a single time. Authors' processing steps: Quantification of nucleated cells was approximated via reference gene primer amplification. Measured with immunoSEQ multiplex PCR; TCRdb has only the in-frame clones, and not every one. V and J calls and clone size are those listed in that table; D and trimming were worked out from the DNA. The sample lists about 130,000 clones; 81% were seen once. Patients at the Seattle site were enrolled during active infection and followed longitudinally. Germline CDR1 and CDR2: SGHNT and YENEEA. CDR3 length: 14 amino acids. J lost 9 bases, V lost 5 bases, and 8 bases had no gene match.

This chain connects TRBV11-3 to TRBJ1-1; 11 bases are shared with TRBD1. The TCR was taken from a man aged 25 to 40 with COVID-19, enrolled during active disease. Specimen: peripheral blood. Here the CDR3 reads CASSPGQGANKAFF. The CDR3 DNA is TGTGCCAGCAGCCCAGGACAGGGGGCTAATAAAGCTTTCTTT.